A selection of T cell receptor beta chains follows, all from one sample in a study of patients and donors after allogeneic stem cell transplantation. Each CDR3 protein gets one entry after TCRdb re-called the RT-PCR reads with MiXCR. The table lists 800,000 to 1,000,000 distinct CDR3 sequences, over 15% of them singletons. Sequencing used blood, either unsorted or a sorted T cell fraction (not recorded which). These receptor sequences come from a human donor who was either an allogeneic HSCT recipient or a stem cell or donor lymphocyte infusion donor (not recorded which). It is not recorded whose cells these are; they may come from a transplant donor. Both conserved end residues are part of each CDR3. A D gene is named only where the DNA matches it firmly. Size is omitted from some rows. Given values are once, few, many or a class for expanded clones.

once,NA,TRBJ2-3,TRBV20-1,CSAREVQATDTQYF,TGCAGTGCTAGAGAGGTGCAGGCCACAGATACGCAGTATTTT
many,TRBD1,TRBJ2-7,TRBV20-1,CSVTRTGGSEQYF,TGCAGTGTTACAAGGACAGGGGGCAGTGAGCAGTACTTC
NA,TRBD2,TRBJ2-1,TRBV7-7,CASSLLLAGYNEQFF,TGTGCCAGCAGCTTATTACTAGCGGGTTACAATGAGCAGTTCTTC
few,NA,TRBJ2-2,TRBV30,CAWAGPSRIGELFF,TGTGCCTGGGCCGGGCCGAGCAGGATCGGGGAGCTGTTTTTT
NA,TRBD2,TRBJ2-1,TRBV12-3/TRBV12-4,CASRASGGNEQFF,TGTGCCAGCAGGGCTAGCGGGGGCAATGAGCAGTTCTTC
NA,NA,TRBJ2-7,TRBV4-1,CASSQDRVSYEQYF,TGCGCCAGCAGCCAAGACAGGGTCTCCTACGAGCAGTACTTC
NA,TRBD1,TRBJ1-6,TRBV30,CACHGTAGNSPLHF,TGTGCCTGCCATGGGACAGCCGGGAATTCACCCCTCCACTTT
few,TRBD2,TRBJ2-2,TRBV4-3,CASSWGREGWNTGELFF,TGCGCCAGCAGCTGGGGCAGGGAGGGGTGGAACACCGGGGAGCTGTTTTTT
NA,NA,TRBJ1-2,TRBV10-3,CAISGTGGHDYGYTF,TGTGCCATCAGTGGGACTGGGGGGCATGACTATGGCTACACCTTC
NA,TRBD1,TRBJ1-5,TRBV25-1,CASSEGTGRHQPQHF,TGTGCCAGCAGTGAGGGGACAGGGAGGCATCAGCCCCAGCATTTT
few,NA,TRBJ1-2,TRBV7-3,CASSLRGDGFNYGYTF,TGTGCCAGCAGCTTACGGGGTGACGGTTTCAACTATGGCTACACCTTC
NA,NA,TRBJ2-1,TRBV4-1,CASSAPGLGEQFF,TGCGCCAGCAGCGCACCGGGTTTGGGTGAGCAGTTCTTC
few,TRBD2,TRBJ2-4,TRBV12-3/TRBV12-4,CASSLSASGLAKNIQYF,TGTGCCAGCAGTTTATCGGCTAGCGGCCTAGCCAAAAACATTCAGTACTTC
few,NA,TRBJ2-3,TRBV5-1,CASSMTATDTQYF,TGCGCCAGCAGCATGACAGCCACAGATACGCAGTATTTT
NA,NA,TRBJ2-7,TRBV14,CASSQSLYRVDEQYF,TGTGCCAGCAGCCAATCCCTTTACAGGGTCGACGAGCAGTACTTC
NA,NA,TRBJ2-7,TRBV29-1,CSLVGVASYEQYF,TGCAGCCTAGTGGGAGTGGCCTCCTACGAGCAGTACTTC
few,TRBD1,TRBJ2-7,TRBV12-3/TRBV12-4,CASSLGVGGTGVDEQYF,TGTGCCAGCAGCCTTGGGGTTGGTGGGACAGGGGTTGACGAGCAGTACTTC
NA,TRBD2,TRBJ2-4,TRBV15,CATSRGGTSGLKNIQYF,TGTGCCACCAGCAGAGGCGGGACTAGCGGACTCAAAAACATTCAGTACTTC
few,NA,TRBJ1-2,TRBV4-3,CASSQDGLEGAGYTF,TGCGCCAGCAGCCAAGATGGATTAGAAGGGGCTGGCTACACCTTC
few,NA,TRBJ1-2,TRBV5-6,CASSPGTASANYGYTF,TGTGCCAGCAGCCCCGGGACTGCGTCTGCTAACTATGGCTACACCTTC
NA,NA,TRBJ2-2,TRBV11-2,CASSPGARDTGELFF,TGTGCCAGCAGCCCAGGGGCACGGGACACCGGGGAGCTGTTTTTT
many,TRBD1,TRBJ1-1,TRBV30,CAWRSTGGLTEAFF,TGTGCCTGGAGATCGACAGGGGGTTTAACTGAAGCTTTCTTT
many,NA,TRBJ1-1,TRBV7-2,CASSSGTVNTEAFF,TGTGCCAGCAGCTCCGGGACGGTGAACACTGAAGCTTTCTTT
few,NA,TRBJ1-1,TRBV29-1,CSVPVRSGAASGTEAFF,TGCAGCGTTCCCGTTCGATCCGGGGCGGCTTCGGGCACTGAAGCTTTCTTT
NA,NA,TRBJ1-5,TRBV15,CATSRDADQPQHF,TGTGCCACCTCGCGGGATGCCGATCAGCCCCAGCATTTT
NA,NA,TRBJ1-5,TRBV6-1,CASRTTGNQPQHF,TGTGCCAGCAGAACAACAGGGAATCAGCCCCAGCATTTT
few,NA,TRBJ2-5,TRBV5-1,CASSLAPATQETQYF,TGCGCCAGCAGCTTGGCCCCCGCTACCCAAGAGACCCAGTACTTC
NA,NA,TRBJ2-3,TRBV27,CASSFGPSAGDTQYF,TGTGCCAGCAGTTTCGGGCCTTCAGCGGGAGATACGCAGTATTTT
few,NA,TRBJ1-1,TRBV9,CASSGTGTPLNTEAFF,TGTGCCAGCAGCGGGACCGGGACACCTTTGAACACTGAAGCTTTCTTT
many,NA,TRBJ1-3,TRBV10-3,CAVVNFRGPYPSGNTIYF,NA
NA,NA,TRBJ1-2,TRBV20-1,CSARELLASIGYTF,TGCAGTGCTAGGGAACTTTTGGCCTCGATTGGCTACACCTTC
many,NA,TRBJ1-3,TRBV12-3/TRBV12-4,CASSITRIGNTIYF,TGTGCCAGCAGCATAACGAGGATTGGAAACACCATATATTTT
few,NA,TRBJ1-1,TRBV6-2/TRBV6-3,CASSYRQGDEAFF,TGTGCCAGCAGTTACCGCCAGGGCGATGAAGCTTTCTTT
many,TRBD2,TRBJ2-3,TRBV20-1,CSALDPTGDYTDTQYF,TGCAGTGCGTTAGACCCGACGGGGGACTACACAGATACGCAGTATTTT
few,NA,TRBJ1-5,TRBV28,CASSLGLAGNQPQHF,TGTGCCAGCAGTTTAGGGCTTGCGGGAAATCAGCCCCAGCATTTT
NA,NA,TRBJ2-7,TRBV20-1,CSALVPNGRSYEQYF,TGCAGTGCTCTGGTCCCCAATGGGAGGTCCTACGAGCAGTACTTC
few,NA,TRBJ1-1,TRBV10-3,CATRGDRTEAFF,TGTGCCACCAGGGGTGATCGGACTGAAGCTTTCTTT
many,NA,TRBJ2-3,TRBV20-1,CSAQVDTQYF,TGCAGTGCTCAAGTAGATACGCAGTATTTT
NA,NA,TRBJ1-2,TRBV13,CASSLKAGPDYGYTF,TGTGCCAGCAGCTTAAAGGCAGGGCCCGACTATGGCTACACCTTC
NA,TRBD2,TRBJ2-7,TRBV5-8,CASSLGAGVNEQYF,TGTGCCAGCAGCTTGGGTGCGGGAGTGAACGAGCAGTACTTC
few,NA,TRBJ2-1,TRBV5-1,CASSLKSAGPSDEQFF,TGCGCCAGCAGCTTAAAAAGTGCGGGACCCTCGGATGAGCAGTTCTTC
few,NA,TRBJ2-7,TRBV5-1,CASSLVVTSFTYEQYF,TGCGCCAGCAGCTTGGTTGTCACCTCCTTCACCTACGAGCAGTACTTC
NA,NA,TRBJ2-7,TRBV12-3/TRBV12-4,CASSSSDSSYEQYF,TGTGCCAGCAGTTCCTCGGACAGCTCCTACGAGCAGTACTTC
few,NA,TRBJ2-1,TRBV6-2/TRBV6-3,CASSEISSYNEQFF,TGTGCCAGCAGTGAGATTAGCTCCTACAATGAGCAGTTCTTC
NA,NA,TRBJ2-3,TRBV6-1,CASSSRSFYTDTQYF,TGTGCCAGCAGCTCTCGGTCTTTTTACACAGATACGCAGTATTTT
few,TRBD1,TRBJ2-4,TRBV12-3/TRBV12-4,CASSGQGGRNIQYF,TGTGCCAGCAGTGGACAGGGGGGGCGTAACATTCAGTACTTC
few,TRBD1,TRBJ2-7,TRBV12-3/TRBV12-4,CASSRGQGAPEQYF,TGTGCCAGCAGTAGGGGACAGGGGGCGCCCGAGCAGTACTTC
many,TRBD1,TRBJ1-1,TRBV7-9,CASSLQGALNTEAFF,TGTGCCAGCAGCCTACAGGGGGCGCTTAACACTGAAGCTTTCTTT